The clone carrying this T cell receptor (beta chain) was observed at least ten times. No antigen is known for it. Diagnoses rested on clinical symptoms, serum thyroxine and TRAb, thyroid ultrasound and orbital computed tomography. This specimen comes from a study of T cells in Graves' hyperthyroidism and ophthalmopathy. Study findings and constraints: Ophthalmopathy was distinguished from stable hyperthyroidism by 13 V-J signatures.

The germline CDR1 and CDR2 sequences are DFQATT and SNEGSKA (reference sequence). The CDR3 is 13 residues long. V shed 5 bases and J 4 bases; nucleotides not matched to a gene: 6. Amplified TCR beta CDR3 regions derived from RNA transcripts. HTBI primers were employed in a first-round RT-PCR of the TCR CDR3. TCRdb reprocessed the multiplex PCR reads via MiXCR and lists one record per CDR3 protein. In the table there are approximately 870,000 distinct CDR3 sequences, around 39% of which are singletons. This TCR derives from a man in his late teens or twenties with Graves' hyperthyroidism. Source material: blood. The chain has TRBV20-1 and TRBJ2-5; 8 nucleotides line up with TRBD2. CDR3 sequence reads: CSAHGRAGETQYF. In DNA form, the CDR3 reads TGCAGTGCTCACGGGAGGGCCGGAGAGACCCAGTACTTC.